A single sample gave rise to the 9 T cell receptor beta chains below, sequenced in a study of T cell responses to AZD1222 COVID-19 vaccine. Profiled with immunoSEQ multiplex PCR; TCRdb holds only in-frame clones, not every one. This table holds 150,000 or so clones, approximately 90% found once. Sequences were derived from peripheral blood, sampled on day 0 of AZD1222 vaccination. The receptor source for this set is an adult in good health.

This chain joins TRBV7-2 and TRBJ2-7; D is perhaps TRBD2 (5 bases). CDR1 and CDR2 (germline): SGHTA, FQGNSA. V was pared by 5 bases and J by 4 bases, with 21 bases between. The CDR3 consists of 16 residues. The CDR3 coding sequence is TGTGCCAGCAGCAAACTGGCCGGCGGGCCTTTTTACGAGCAGTACTTC. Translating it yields CASSKLAGGPFYEQYF.

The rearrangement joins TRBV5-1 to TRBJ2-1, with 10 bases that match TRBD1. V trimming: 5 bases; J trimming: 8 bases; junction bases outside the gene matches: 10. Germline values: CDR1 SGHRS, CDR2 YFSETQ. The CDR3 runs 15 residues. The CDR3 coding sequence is TGCGCCAGCAGAACCGGGACAGGGGATGTGTATGAGCAGTTCTTC. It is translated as CASRTGTGDVYEQFF. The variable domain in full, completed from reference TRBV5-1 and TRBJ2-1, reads KAGVTQTPRYLIKTRGQQVTLSCSPISGHRSVSWYQQTPGQGLQFLFEYFSETQRNKGNFPGRFSGRQFSNSRSEMNVSTLELGDSALYLCASRTGTGDVYEQFFGPGTRLTVL.

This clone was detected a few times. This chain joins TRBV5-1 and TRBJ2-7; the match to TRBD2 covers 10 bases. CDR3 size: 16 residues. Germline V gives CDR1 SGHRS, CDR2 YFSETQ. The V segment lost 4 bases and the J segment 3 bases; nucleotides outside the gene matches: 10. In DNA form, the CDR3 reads TGCGCCAGCAGCCCACCTTATGCTAGCGGGGGCTACGAGCAGTACTTC. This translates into CASSPPYASGGYEQYF.

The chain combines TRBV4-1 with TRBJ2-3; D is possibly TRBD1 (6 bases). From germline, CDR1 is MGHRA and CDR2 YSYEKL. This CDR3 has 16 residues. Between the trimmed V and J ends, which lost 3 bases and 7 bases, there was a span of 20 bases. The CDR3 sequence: CASSQAGTPTAYTQYF. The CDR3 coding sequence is TGCGCCAGCAGCCAGGCCGGGACACCAACCGCCTATACGCAGTATTTT.

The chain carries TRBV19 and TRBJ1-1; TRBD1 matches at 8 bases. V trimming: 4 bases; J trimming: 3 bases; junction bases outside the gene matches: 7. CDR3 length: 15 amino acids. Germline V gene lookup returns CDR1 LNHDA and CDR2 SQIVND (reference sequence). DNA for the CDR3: TGTGCCAGTAGTAACCGACAGGGGAGGGACACTGAAGCTTTCTTT. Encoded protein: CASSNRQGRDTEAFF.

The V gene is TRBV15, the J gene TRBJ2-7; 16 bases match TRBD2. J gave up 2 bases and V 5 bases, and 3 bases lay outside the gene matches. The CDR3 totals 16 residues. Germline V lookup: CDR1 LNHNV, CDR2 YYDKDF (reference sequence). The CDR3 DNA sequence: TGTGCCACCAGCTCGGGGACTAGCGGGGGGGCCTACGAGCAGTACTTC. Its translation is CATSSGTSGGAYEQYF.

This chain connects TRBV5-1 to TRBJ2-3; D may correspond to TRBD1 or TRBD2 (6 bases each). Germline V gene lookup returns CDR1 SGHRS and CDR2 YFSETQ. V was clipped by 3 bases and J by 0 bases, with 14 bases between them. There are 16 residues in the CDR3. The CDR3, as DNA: TGCGCCAGCAGCTGGGGGTCGGGGGCCAGCACAGATACGCAGTATTTT. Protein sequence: CASSWGSGASTDTQYF.

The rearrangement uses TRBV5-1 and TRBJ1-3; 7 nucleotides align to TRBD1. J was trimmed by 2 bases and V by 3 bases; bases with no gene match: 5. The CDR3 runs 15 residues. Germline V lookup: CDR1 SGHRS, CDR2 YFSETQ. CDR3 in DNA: TGCGCCAGCAGCTCGGGACAGACGGCTGGAAACACCATATATTTT. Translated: CASSSGQTAGNTIYF.

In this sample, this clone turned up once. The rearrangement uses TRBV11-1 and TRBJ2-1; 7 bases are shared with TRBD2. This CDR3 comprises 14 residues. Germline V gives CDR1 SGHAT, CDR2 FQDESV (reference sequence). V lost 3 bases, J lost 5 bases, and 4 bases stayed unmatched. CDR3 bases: TGTGCCAGCAGCTTCGGGACTACGAACAATGAGCAGTTCTTC. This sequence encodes CASSFGTTNNEQFF. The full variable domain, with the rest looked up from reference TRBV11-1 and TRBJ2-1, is EAEVAQSPRYKITEKSQAVAFWCDPISGHATLYWYRQILGQGPELLVQFQDESVVDDSQLPKDRFSAERLKGVDSTLKIQPAELGDSAMYLCASSFGTTNNEQFFGPGTRLTVL.